This TCR beta chain was documented in a study of blood T cell repertoires in COVID-19 (TCRdb year 2020). Background for the entire study: Collaborator samples came from the United States, Italy and Spain and covered acute and convalescent phases of COVID-19. Nearly every sample came with metadata listing a de-identified subject ID, COVID-19 status, age in years and sex. The repertoires were released in a freely available public database meant as a resource for research on the immune response to SARS-CoV-2. The samples were drawn from the first 160 participants of the ongoing ImmuneRACE study and from under 1,500 subjects provided by 6 global collaborators. Where available, HLA class I and class II types were obtained from metadata supplied by the sample provider rather than from assay-based typing. Subjects who had been exposed to COVID-19, were actively infected with it, or had recovered from it provided the deeply sampled blood TCRbeta repertoires that made up the dataset. The material from the prospective study consisted of cDNA or gDNA derived from T cells, B-cell-depleted T cells, or PBMCs.

TCRbeta CDR3 regions were amplified from genomic DNA by means of the immunoSEQ Assay, a bias-controlled multiplex PCR. The study's processing was this. Within the assay, amplification of reference gene primers was used to estimate how many nucleated cells each sample contained. To quantify the absolute abundance of each unique TCRbeta CDR3 rearrangement, sequence reads were collapsed and filtered. For each sample, productive Simpson clonality was calculated as the square root of Simpson's diversity index across productive rearrangements. This immuneACCESS table, as held by TCRdb, lists in-frame sequences with V and J called but not all clones. Of the missing ones, under half trace to an unresolved V gene in checked studies; the others have no known cause. The DNA was the basis for D and trimming; V, J and clone size are from that table. The sample profile shows roughly 170,000 clones; about 85% of them were found once. The top ten clonotypes cover about 1.2% of the sample.

With respect to this clone: Its antigen is still unknown. One base away there is no much larger clone; base qualities are not given.

Overall results and qualifications from the work: The quantity of clinical and demographic metadata differed by source and by participant and was supplied without curation.

A second Seattle source provided samples from volunteer blood donors who had recovered from COVID-19. Each collaborating institution followed its own protocols to collect whole blood in K2EDTA tubes. Collaborator samples were shipped for TCRbeta analysis as frozen whole blood, isolated PBMCs, or DNA extracted from either sample type. For this chain, trimming is 8 bases at the V end and 4 bases at the J end, and the number of junction bases without a gene match is 8. The CDR3 runs 14 residues from the cysteine to the phenylalanine. Only CDR3 DNA remains: 42 bases, in frame from the first base. The germline V gene supplies CDR1 MNHEY and CDR2 SVGAGI.

The sequencing input was peripheral blood. The clonotype originates from a man aged 55-75 years who had recovered from COVID-19. The rearrangement combines TRBV6-5 with TRBJ1-3; 7 junctional bases match TRBD1. CDR3 sequence: CASGETGTGNTIYF. The DNA sequence is as follows: TGTGCCAGCGGAGAGACAGGGACCGGAAACACCATATATTTT.